This entry describes one T cell receptor beta chain. Its antigen is still unknown. This record comes from a study of T cell responses to AZD1222 COVID-19 vaccine. Study context: Researchers grouped second doses given at about 4 or about 12 weeks into one pool. Study findings and constraints: Only a handful of individuals given AZD1222 were seropositive at baseline. Donors, mostly white British, included more females; clonal diversity was possibly underestimated. Spike-wide vaccine-associated CD4 TCRs dominated at 160-218 and 743-854.

TCRdb keeps only in-frame clones here, not all; method: immunoSEQ multiplex PCR. The sample lists about 100,000 clones, 85% to 95% occurring once. Germline CDR1 reads SGHVS; CDR2 reads FQNEAQ. Trimming removed 2 bases from V and 0 bases from J, with 8 bases in between. The CDR3 totals 15 residues. This TCR came from an adult in good health. This chain uses TRBV7-8 with TRBJ1-3; D ambiguous. Sequenced here: peripheral blood, sampled on day 0 of AZD1222 vaccination. CDR3 DNA sequence: TGTGCCAGCAGCTTATTAAGGAACTCTGGAAACACCATATATTTT. Translated, it gives CASSLLRNSGNTIYF.